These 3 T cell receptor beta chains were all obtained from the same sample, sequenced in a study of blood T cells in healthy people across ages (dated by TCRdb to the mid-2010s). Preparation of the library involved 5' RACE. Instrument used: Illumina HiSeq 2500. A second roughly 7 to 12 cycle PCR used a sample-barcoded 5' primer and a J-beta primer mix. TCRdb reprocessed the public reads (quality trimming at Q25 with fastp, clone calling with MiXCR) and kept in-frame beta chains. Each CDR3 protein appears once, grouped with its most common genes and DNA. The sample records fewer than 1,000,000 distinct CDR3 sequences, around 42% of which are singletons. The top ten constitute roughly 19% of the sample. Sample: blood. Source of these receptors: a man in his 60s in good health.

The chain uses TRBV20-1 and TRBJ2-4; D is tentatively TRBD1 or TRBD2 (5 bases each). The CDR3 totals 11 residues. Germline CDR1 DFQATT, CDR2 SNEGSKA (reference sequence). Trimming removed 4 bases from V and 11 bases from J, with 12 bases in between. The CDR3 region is CSAIGTDFQYF. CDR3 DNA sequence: TGCAGTGCTATTGGGACGGACTTTCAGTACTTC.

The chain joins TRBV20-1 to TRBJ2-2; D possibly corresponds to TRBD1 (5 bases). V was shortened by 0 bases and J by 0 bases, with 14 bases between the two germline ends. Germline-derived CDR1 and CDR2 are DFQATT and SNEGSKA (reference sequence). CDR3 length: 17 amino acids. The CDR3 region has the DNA TGCAGTGCTAGAGATTTACGGACACGCTCGAACACCGGGGAGCTGTTTTTT. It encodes CSARDLRTRSNTGELFF.

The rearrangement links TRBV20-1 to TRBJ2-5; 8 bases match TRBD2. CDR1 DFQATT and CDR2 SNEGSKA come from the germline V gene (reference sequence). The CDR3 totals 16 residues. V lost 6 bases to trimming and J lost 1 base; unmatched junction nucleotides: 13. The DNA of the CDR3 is TGCAGTGCAAGAAAGCGGGGGACAAACCTCCAAGAGACCCAGTACTTC. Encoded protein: CSARKRGTNLQETQYF.